The sequence of this T cell receptor beta chain was determined in a study of vaccination and CD4 T cells after COVID-19. Background on the study: SARS-CoV-2, HCoV-NL63, HCoV-OC43 and HCoV-229E supplied the overlapping spike peptides used to stimulate cells.

A remark on this clonotype: The antigen remains undetermined.

With the Oncomine TCR Beta short-read assay, DNA from cultured CD4+ T cells was sequenced. TCRdb re-called the PCR reads through MiXCR, storing one row per CDR3 protein. The data show about 15,000 distinct CDR3 sequences, around half seen once. V dropped 4 bases and J dropped 3 bases, with 19 bases sitting between them. Germline assignment: CDR1 MGHRA and CDR2 YSYEKL. The CDR3 is made up of 16 amino acids. Treatment specified: approximately nine-day PBMC culture with coronavirus spike peptide pools or control peptides (ViraFEST assay). The V gene is TRBV4-1, the J gene TRBJ2-7; D is ambiguous. This receptor was identified in a human donor with COVID-19. The sample here was cultured CD4+ T cells from blood, taken after SARS-CoV-2 vaccination. CDR3 sequence reads: CASSPYLSGDHYEQYF. In DNA form, the CDR3 reads TGCGCCAGCAGCCCCTACCTTTCGGGCGACCACTACGAGCAGTACTTC.